This TCR beta chain was retrieved from a study of regulatory T cells in long-lasting Graves disease. Study-level points and caveats: It was possible that the small sample size reduced accuracy.

Germline lookup yields CDR1 MNHNS and CDR2 SASEGT. This CDR3 spans 15 amino acids. The J segment lost 4 bases and the V segment lost 5 bases, leaving 8 bases of the junction unmatched. To make TCR beta libraries, researchers used iRepertoire HTBI primers and Arm-PCR of CDR3 regions. MiXCR was run by TCRdb on the multiplex PCR reads, yielding one entry per CDR3 protein. The sample holds some 470,000 distinct CDR3 sequences, roughly 21% seen once. This sample's time point: persistent/refractory GD, antithyroid drugs over 5 years with positive TRAb. Preparation of the TCR library used RNA extracted from PBMCs. In its sample, this clonotype was seen a few times. The antigen remains undetermined.

The material sequenced was peripheral blood mononuclear cells (PBMCs), taken when the disease was refractory, from a patient treated with antithyroid drugs. The gene calls are TRBV6-1 and TRBJ1-3, with 7 bases that match TRBD1. This clonotype was obtained from a female donor with Graves disease. The CDR3 nucleotides are TGTGCCAGCAGTAGACCATCGACAGGGGGAAACACCATATATTTT. This translates into CASSRPSTGGNTIYF.